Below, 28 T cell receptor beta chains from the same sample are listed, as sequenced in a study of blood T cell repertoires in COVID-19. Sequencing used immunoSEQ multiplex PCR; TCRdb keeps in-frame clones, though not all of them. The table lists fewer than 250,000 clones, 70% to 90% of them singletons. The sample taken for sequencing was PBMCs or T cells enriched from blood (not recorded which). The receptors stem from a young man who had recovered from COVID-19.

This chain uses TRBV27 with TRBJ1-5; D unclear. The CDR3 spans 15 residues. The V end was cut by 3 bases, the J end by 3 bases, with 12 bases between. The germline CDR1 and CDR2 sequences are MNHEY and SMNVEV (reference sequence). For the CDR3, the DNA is TGTGCCAGCAGTTTGAAGGGAGCGCCCAATCAGCCCCAGCATTTT. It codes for CASSLKGAPNQPQHF.

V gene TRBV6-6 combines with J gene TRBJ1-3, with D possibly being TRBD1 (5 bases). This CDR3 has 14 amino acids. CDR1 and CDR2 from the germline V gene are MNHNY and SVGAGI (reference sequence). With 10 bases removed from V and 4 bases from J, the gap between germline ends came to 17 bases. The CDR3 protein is CAITSGGTGNTIYF. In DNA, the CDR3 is TGTGCCATCACATCCGGGGGTACGGGAAACACCATATATTTT.

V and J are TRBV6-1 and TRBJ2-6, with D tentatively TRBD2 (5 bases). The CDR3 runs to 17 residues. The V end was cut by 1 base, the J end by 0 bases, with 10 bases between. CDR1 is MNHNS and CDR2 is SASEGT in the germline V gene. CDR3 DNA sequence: TGTGCCAGCAGTGAAGGGGCGGGTTACTCTGGGGCCAACGTCCTGACTTTC. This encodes CASSEGAGYSGANVLTF.

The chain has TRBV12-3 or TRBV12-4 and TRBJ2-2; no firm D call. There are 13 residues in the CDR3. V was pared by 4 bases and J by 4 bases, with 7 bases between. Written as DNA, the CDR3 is TGTGCCAGCAGTTCCACAGTCACCGGGGAGCTGTTTTTT. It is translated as CASSSTVTGELFF.

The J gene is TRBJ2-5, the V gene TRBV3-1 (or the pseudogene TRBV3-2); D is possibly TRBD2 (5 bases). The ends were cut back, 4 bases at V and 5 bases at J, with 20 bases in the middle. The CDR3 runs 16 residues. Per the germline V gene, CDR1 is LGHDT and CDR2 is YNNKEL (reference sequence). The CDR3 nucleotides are TGTGCCAGCAGCCCCTTTGGCGGGTCCGGTAGGGAGACCCAGTACTTC. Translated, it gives CASSPFGGSGRETQYF.

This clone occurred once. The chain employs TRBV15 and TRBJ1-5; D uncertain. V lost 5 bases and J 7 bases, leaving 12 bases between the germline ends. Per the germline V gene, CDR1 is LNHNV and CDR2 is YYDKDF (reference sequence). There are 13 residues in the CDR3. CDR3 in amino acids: CATSFHRGQPQHF. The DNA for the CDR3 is TGTGCCACCAGCTTCCACCGGGGACAGCCCCAGCATTTT.

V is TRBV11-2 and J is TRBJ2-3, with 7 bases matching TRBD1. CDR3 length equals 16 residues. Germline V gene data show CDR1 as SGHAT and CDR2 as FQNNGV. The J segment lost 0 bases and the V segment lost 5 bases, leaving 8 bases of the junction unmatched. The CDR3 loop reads CASSAIGTASTDTQYF. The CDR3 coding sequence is TGTGCCAGCAGCGCAATCGGGACAGCGAGCACAGATACGCAGTATTTT.

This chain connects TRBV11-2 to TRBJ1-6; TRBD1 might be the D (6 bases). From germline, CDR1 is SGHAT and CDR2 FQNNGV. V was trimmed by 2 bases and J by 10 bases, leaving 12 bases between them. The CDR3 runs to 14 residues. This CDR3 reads CASSLNPQGSPLHF. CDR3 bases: TGTGCCAGCAGCTTAAATCCCCAGGGGTCACCCCTCCACTTT.

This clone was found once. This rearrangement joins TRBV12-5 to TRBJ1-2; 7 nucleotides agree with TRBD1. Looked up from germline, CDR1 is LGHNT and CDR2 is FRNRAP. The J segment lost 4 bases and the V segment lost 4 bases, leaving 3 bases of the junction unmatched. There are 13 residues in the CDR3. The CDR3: CASGSGDSYGYTF. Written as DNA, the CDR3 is TGTGCTAGTGGTTCGGGGGACAGCTATGGCTACACCTTC.

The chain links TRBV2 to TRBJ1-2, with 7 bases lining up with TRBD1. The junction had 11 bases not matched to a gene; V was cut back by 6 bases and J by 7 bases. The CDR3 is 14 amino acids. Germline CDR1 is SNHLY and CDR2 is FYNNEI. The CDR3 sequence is CASRASGQGGGYTF. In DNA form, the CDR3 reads TGTGCCAGCAGGGCCTCGGGGCAGGGGGGTGGCTACACCTTC.

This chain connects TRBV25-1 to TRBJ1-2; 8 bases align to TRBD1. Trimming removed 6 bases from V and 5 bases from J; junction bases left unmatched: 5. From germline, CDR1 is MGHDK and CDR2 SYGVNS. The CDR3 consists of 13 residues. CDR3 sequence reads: CASSRGLKYGYTF. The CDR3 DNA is TGTGCCAGCAGCAGGGGGCTGAAGTATGGCTACACCTTC.

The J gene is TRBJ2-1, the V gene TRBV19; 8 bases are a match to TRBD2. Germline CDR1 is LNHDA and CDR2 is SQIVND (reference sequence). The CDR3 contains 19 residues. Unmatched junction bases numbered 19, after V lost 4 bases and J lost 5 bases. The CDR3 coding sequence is TGTGCCAGTAGTAGAACGACCAGGGCAGCTGAGCGGGGGAACAATGAGCAGTTCTTC. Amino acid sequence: CASSRTTRAAERGNNEQFF.

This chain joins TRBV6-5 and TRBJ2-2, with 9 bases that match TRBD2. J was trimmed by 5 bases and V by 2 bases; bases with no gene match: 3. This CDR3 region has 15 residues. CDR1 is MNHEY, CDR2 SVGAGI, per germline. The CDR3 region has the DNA TGTGCCAGCAGTTACGGGCTAGCGGGGACCGGGGAGCTGTTTTTT. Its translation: CASSYGLAGTGELFF.

The CDR3 here is CASSSGVYEQYF. Here the CDR3 DNA reads TGTGCCAGCAGCTCGGGGGTTTACGAGCAGTACTTC. The chain recombines TRBV7-9 with TRBJ2-7; a weak D match, TRBD2 (6 bases). The CDR3 sequence is 12 residues long. The V gene lost 4 bases and the J gene lost 4 bases, with 8 bases spanning the gap. The germline V gene has CDR1 SEHNR and CDR2 FQNEAQ (reference sequence).

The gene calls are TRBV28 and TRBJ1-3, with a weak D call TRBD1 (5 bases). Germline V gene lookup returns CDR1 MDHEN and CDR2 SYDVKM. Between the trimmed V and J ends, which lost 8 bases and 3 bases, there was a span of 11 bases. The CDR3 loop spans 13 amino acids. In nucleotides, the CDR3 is TGTGCCAGCTCTAGACAGTTTGGAAACACCATATATTTT. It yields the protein CASSRQFGNTIYF. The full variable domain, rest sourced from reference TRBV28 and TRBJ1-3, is DVKVTQSSRYLVKRTGEKVFLECVQDMDHENMFWYRQDPGLGLRLIYFSYDVKMKEKGDIPEGYSVSREKKERFSLILESASTNQTSMYLCASSRQFGNTIYFGEGSWLTVV.

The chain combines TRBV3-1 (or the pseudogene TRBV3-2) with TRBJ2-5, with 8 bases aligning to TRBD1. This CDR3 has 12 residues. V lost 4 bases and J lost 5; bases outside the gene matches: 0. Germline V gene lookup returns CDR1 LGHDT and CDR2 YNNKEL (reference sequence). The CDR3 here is CASSRTGETQYF. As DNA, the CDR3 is TGTGCCAGCAGCCGGACAGGGGAGACCCAGTACTTC.

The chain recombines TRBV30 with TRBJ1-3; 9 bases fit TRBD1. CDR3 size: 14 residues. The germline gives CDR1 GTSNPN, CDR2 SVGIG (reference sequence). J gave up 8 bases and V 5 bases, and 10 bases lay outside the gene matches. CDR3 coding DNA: TGTGCCTGGGCTCCGGGACAGGGTTTTGACACCATATATTTT. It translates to CAWAPGQGFDTIYF.

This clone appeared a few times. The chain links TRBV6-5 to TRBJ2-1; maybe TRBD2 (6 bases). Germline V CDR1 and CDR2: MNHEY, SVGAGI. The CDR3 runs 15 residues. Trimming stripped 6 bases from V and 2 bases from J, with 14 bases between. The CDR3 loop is CASRVSSSAYNEQFF. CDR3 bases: TGTGCCAGCAGGGTCTCCTCTAGCGCCTACAATGAGCAGTTCTTC.

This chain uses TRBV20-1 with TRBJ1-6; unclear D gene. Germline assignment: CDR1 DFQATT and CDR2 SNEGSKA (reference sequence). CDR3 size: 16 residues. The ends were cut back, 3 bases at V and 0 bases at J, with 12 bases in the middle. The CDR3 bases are TGCAGTGCTAGTAACGGAGGGAGCTCCTATAATTCACCCCTCCACTTT. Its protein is CSASNGGSSYNSPLHF.

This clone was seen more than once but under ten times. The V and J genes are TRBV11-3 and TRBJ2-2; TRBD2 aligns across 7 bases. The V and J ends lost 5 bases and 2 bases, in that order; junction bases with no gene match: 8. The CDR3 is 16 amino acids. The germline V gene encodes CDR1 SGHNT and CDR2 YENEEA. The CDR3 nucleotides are TGTGCCAGCAGCCCCGGTGGGGGGGTAAACACCGGGGAGCTGTTTTTT. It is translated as CASSPGGGVNTGELFF.

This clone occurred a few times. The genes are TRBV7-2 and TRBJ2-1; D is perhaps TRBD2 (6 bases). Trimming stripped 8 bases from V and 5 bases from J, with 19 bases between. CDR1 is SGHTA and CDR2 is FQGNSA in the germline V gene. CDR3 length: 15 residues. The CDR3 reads CASGSGLTLDNEQFF. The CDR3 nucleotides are TGTGCCAGCGGCTCGGGACTCACCCTCGACAATGAGCAGTTCTTC.

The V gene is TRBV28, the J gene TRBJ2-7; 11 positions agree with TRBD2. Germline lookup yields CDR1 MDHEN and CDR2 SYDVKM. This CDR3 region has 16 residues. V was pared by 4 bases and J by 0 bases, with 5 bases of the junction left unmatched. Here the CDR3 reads CASSSPGLAGSYEQYF. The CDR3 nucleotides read TGTGCCAGCAGTTCCCCAGGACTAGCGGGCTCCTACGAGCAGTACTTC.

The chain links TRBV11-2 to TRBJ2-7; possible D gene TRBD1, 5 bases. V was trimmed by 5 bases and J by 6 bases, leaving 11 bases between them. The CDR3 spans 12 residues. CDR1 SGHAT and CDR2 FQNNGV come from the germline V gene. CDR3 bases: TGTGCCAGCAGCCGTCGACAGTCCGAGCAGTACTTC. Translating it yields CASSRRQSEQYF.

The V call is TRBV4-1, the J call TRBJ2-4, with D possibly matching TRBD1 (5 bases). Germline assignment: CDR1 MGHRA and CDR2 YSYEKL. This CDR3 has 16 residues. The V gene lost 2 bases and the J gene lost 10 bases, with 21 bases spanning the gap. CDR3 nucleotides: TGCGCCAGCAGCCAAACCTCTACCAGGGTTGTTTCTATTCAGTACTTC. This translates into CASSQTSTRVVSIQYF.

The CDR3 nucleotides are TGCGCCAGCAGCTATGGACAGGGACAAGAGACCCAGTACTTC. This translates into CASSYGQGQETQYF. The chain recombines TRBV5-1 with TRBJ2-5, with 8 bases aligning to TRBD1. The V segment lost 3 bases and the J segment 2 bases; nucleotides outside the gene matches: 3. Per the germline V gene, CDR1 is SGHRS and CDR2 is YFSETQ. This CDR3 has 14 residues.

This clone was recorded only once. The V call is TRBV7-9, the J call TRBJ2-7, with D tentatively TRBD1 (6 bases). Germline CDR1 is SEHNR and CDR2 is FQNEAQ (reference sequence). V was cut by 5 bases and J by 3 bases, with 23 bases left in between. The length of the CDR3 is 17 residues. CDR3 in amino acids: CASSRTWGLDRYYEQYF. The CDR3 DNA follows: TGTGCCAGCAGCCGAACGTGGGGTTTGGACAGATACTACGAGCAGTACTTC.

CDR3 protein: CASTPGQGGNTIYF. Here the CDR3 DNA reads TGTGCCAGCACCCCGGGACAGGGGGGAAACACCATATATTTT. The chain recombines TRBV7-6 with TRBJ1-3; 10 nucleotides agree with TRBD1. This CDR3 comprises 14 residues. With 7 bases clipped from V and 4 bases from J, the junction kept 4 bases outside the gene matches. Germline-derived CDR1 and CDR2 are SGHVS and FNYEAQ.

CDR3 nucleotide sequence: TGTGCCAGCAGCTTCAGGGGCAACACTGAAGCTTTCTTT. Residues: CASSFRGNTEAFF. The J gene is TRBJ1-1, the V gene TRBV7-9; D may be TRBD1 (6 bases). The CDR3 has 13 amino acids. Germline CDR1 is SEHNR and CDR2 is FQNEAQ (reference sequence). The ends were cut back, 3 bases at V and 2 bases at J, with 7 bases in the middle. Using reference TRBV7-9 and TRBJ1-1 for the parts outside the CDR3, the full variable domain is DTGVSQNPRHKITKRGQNVTFRCDPISEHNRLYWYRQTLGQGPEFLTYFQNEAQLEKSRLLSDRFSAERPKGSFSTLEIQRTEQGDSAMYLCASSFRGNTEAFFGQGTRLTVV.